The rows below give T cell receptor beta chains drawn from one sample of a study of CD8 T cells in Susac syndrome. TCRdb fed the immunoSEQ multiplex PCR reads into MiXCR, producing one record per CDR3 protein. The sample carries about 53,000 distinct CDR3 sequences, roughly 94% recorded once. Sequences were obtained from CD8+ T cells from PBMCs. The receptor source for this set is a human donor with Susac syndrome. CDR3s include the opening cysteine and the closing phenylalanine or tryptophan.

TRBJ2-3	TRBV11-2	CASSPSRSRAADTQYF
TRBJ2-3	TRBV25-1	CASGDSSTDTQYF
TRBJ1-5	TRBV7-9	CASSLGQGSGNQPQHF
TRBJ2-1	TRBV7-3	CASSQDYNEQFF
TRBJ2-3	TRBV9	CASSPSGGTDTQYF
TRBJ2-3	TRBV7-8	CASSPVRSTDTQYF
TRBJ1-2	TRBV5-6	CASSTGSLQGYTF
TRBJ1-5	TRBV20-1	CSALDGYSNQPQHF
TRBJ1-5	TRBV30	CAWSAIAGNQPQHF
TRBJ1-1	TRBV30	CAWSVSGGTTEAFF
TRBJ2-5	TRBV12-3/TRBV12-4	CASSLLGATQYF
TRBJ1-2	TRBV19	CASSYSFPDYGYTF
TRBJ1-2	TRBV5-1	CASSSSTGINYGYTF
TRBJ2-4	TRBV7-8	CASSLARGQGGGLAKNIQYF
TRBJ1-2	TRBV9	CASSVDDATYYGYTF
TRBJ2-1	TRBV9	CASSPRRAGANNEQFF
TRBJ1-1	TRBV24-1	CATSELNRVVSVAEAFF
TRBJ1-3	TRBV12-3/TRBV12-4	CASSRSSGHAFSGNTIYF
TRBJ1-5	TRBV7-9	CASSPGTGGNQPQHF
TRBJ2-5	TRBV7-9	CASSLGLPNQETQYF
TRBJ1-6	TRBV9	CASSVGGAPTNSPLHF
TRBJ2-3	TRBV4-1	CASSQDLASPDTQYF
TRBJ2-5	TRBV3-1	CASSQVAVLQETQYF
TRBJ1-1	TRBV9	CASSPTGHTEAFF
TRBJ2-3	TRBV9	CASQSPIGLAGGPADTQYF
TRBJ2-3	TRBV3-1	CASSQDDGTSGNTDTQYF
TRBJ2-7	TRBV28	CASSGVGVPYEQYF
TRBJ2-5	TRBV6-2/TRBV6-3	CASSYFGGLTETQYF
TRBJ1-1	TRBV5-1	CASIEGTEAFF
TRBJ2-7	TRBV5-6	CASNWGASYEQYF
TRBJ2-1	TRBV28	CASSTYGPGQGDEQFF
TRBJ1-2	TRBV20-1	CSARTYPGQGSEGYTF
TRBJ2-7	TRBV30	CASDRGSSYEQYF
TRBJ1-4	TRBV30	CAWSRDSSPLEKLFF
TRBJ1-6	TRBV4-1	CASSQVDRAASPLHF
TRBJ1-2	TRBV3-1	CASSSYRARWGYTF
TRBJ2-1	TRBV7-2	CASSLRAVDEQFF
TRBJ1-1	TRBV20-1	CSARAPDRGPGTEAFF
TRBJ2-1	TRBV10-3	CAIKLAGSYNEQFF
TRBJ2-1	TRBV9	CASSSSGGPYNEQFF
TRBJ1-2	TRBV12-3/TRBV12-4	CASSPGSPGYGYTF
TRBJ1-6	TRBV2	CASRTMGQGNNSPLHF
TRBJ2-7	TRBV29-1	CSVEWSGQGSYEQYF
TRBJ2-1	TRBV5-6	CASSRSSYNEQFF
TRBJ2-5	TRBV5-4	CASSLVGSGEYQETQYF
TRBJ2-2	TRBV11-2	CASSFGGRIPGELFF
TRBJ1-2	TRBV27	CASSNAGKANYGYTF